The 17 T cell receptor beta chains listed next were all sequenced from one sample in a study of cytomegalovirus exposure and HLA in healthy donors. Use of 60 Vbeta and 13 Jbeta primers characterized the PCR. Libraries were prepared by immunoSEQ multiplex PCR; TCRdb keeps only in-frame clonotypes and omits some of them. The sample consists of 95,000 to 150,000 clones, over 65% of them appearing once. The sequenced sample was PBMCs. These receptors came from a woman between 40 and 50 years old in good health and CMV-seropositive.

The chain couples TRBV7-2 to TRBJ2-2, with 11 bases identical to TRBD2. V was clipped by 3 bases and J by 8 bases; unmatched bases: 2. The CDR3 totals 14 residues. The V gene's germline CDR1 is SGHTA and CDR2 FQGNSA. This CDR3 reads CASSLTSGTGELFF. The DNA for the CDR3 is TGTGCCAGCAGCTTGACTAGCGGGACTGGGGAGCTGTTTTTT.

The chain carries TRBV2 and TRBJ2-7; 10 nucleotides line up with TRBD1. CDR3 length: 14 residues. Trimming cost V 8 bases and J 5 bases; bases outside gene matches: 9. Per germline, CDR1 SNHLY and CDR2 FYNNEI. The CDR3 coding sequence is TGTGCCAGCTCCCTGGACAGGGGGTACGACGAGCAGTACTTC. Protein: CASSLDRGYDEQYF.

The chain combines TRBV5-6 with TRBJ1-3; D is possibly TRBD1 (5 bases). Germline V gene sequence: CDR1 SGHDT, CDR2 YYEEEE. Trimming removed 0 bases from V and 4 bases from J, with 11 bases in between. There are 15 residues in the CDR3. CDR3 nucleotide sequence: TGTGCCAGCAGCTTGGTCCAGGGCTTAGGAAACACCATATATTTT. Translating it yields CASSLVQGLGNTIYF.

V and J are TRBV7-8 and TRBJ2-7; D remains unclear. Germline CDR1 and CDR2: SGHVS and FQNEAQ. The CDR3 runs 13 residues. Trimming took off 3 bases at V and 6 bases at J, with 12 bases between the two ends. The CDR3, as DNA: TGTGCCAGCAGCTTCAAAAGCGACCTCGAGCAGTACTTC. This encodes CASSFKSDLEQYF.

This clone was observed a few times. CDR3: CASSLGDLGTVQETQYF. CDR3 sequence (DNA): TGTGCCAGCAGCTTAGGAGATCTCGGGACAGTCCAAGAGACCCAGTACTTC. This sequence joins TRBV7-9 and TRBJ2-5; TRBD1 aligns across 7 bases. V trimming: 1 base; J trimming: 1 base; junction bases outside the gene matches: 9. The CDR3 is made up of 17 amino acids. Per the germline V gene, CDR1 is SEHNR and CDR2 is FQNEAQ (reference sequence).

This chain joins TRBV6-6 and TRBJ2-7; 11 positions agree with TRBD1. The J segment lost 4 bases and the V segment lost 8 bases, leaving 10 bases of the junction unmatched. This CDR3 spans 15 amino acids. Germline V gene data show CDR1 as MNHNY and CDR2 as SVGAGI (reference sequence). This CDR3 reads CASCLDRGLLYEQYF. CDR3 in DNA: TGTGCCAGCTGCCTGGACAGGGGGCTTTTATACGAGCAGTACTTC.

This chain connects TRBV2 to TRBJ2-2; 9 nucleotides line up with TRBD2. The V gene end was trimmed by 4 bases and the J gene end by 4 bases; junction bases not matched to a gene: 7. CDR1 and CDR2 from the germline V gene are SNHLY and FYNNEI. CDR3 length: 16 amino acids. CDR3 sequence: CASSGGGGASTGELFF. The CDR3 coding sequence is TGTGCCAGCAGTGGGGGCGGGGGGGCGAGCACCGGGGAGCTGTTTTTT.

This sequence joins TRBV5-1 and TRBJ1-2; 9 bases are shared with TRBD1. Trimming took 0 bases from V and 3 from J; bases not matched to a gene: 6. The CDR3 runs 16 residues. From germline, CDR1 is SGHRS and CDR2 YFSETQ. The CDR3 DNA sequence: TGCGCCAGCAGCTTGGGGACAGGGGAGTTTGACTATGGCTACACCTTC. Translated: CASSLGTGEFDYGYTF.

J is TRBJ1-2 and V is TRBV27; D unresolved. Germline CDR1 and CDR2: MNHEY and SMNVEV (reference sequence). CDR3 size: 14 residues. The ends were cut back, 2 bases at V and 7 bases at J, with 14 bases in the middle. The CDR3 DNA follows: TGTGCCAGCAGTTTAAATGAAAACCGGGGTGGCTACACCTTC. Its translation: CASSLNENRGGYTF.

The chain joins TRBV7-9 to TRBJ1-2; 7 nucleotides agree with TRBD1. Looked up from germline, CDR1 is SEHNR and CDR2 is FQNEAQ (reference sequence). After removal of 5 bases from V and 5 bases from J, the junction contained 14 bases not matched to a gene. CDR3 length equals 16 residues. CDR3 sequence (DNA): TGTGCCAGCAGCATACCCCTTCCGGGACAGACTTATGGCTACACCTTC. It translates to CASSIPLPGQTYGYTF.

This clone was observed once. The chain recombines TRBV10-1 with TRBJ1-2; no reliable D call. The V gene's germline CDR1 is WNHNN and CDR2 SYGVQD (reference sequence). V was trimmed by 6 bases and J by 3 bases, leaving 14 bases between them. CDR3 length equals 14 residues. CDR3 residues: CASRMTRNHYGYTF. CDR3 DNA: TGCGCCAGCAGGATGACACGGAACCACTATGGCTACACCTTC.

The sample holds a few counts of this clone. The chain links TRBV6-6 to TRBJ2-3, with D possibly TRBD1 on 6 matching bases. CDR1 is MNHNY, CDR2 SVGAGI, per germline (reference sequence). CDR3 length: 15 amino acids. V lost 3 bases and J 3 bases, leaving 13 bases between the germline ends. CDR3 in DNA: TGTGCCAGCAGTTATAATCCCCAGGGGACAGATACGCAGTATTTT. Its protein product is CASSYNPQGTDTQYF.

The chain joins TRBV5-1 to TRBJ1-2; D is unresolved. The CDR3 runs to 20 residues. Between the trimmed V and J ends, which lost 1 base and 4 bases, there was a span of 29 bases. Germline CDR1 and CDR2: SGHRS and YFSETQ. CDR3 DNA sequence: TGCGCCAGCAGCTTGAGTAAAGGAGCCCAGGAGGGTGAAACACTCTATGGCTACACCTTC. It yields the protein CASSLSKGAQEGETLYGYTF.

This sequence joins TRBV7-9 and TRBJ2-7; D not certain. The ends were cut back, 2 bases at V and 5 bases at J, with 4 bases in the middle. CDR3 length: 11 residues. The V gene's germline CDR1 is SEHNR and CDR2 FQNEAQ (reference sequence). In DNA form, the CDR3 reads TGTGCCAGCAGCTTATTAAACGAGCAGTACTTC. It encodes CASSLLNEQYF.

J is TRBJ1-5 and V is TRBV19; a weak D match, TRBD1 (6 bases). The germline V gene encodes CDR1 LNHDA and CDR2 SQIVND (reference sequence). Trimming shortened V by 3 bases and J by 3 bases, and 12 bases separated the two germline ends. The CDR3 totals 15 residues. CDR3 sequence: CASSITGQTNQPQHF. The CDR3 DNA reads as TGTGCCAGTAGTATTACAGGGCAGACCAATCAGCCCCAGCATTTT.

The chain carries TRBV4-3 and TRBJ1-1, with D hard to call. V was clipped by 0 bases and J by 1 base, with 6 bases between them. Per the germline V gene, CDR1 is LGHNA and CDR2 is YSLEER. CDR3 length: 14 amino acids. The CDR3 loop reads CASSQDVRNTEAFF. Here the CDR3 DNA reads TGCGCCAGCAGCCAAGATGTCAGGAACACTGAAGCTTTCTTT.

The chain recombines TRBV15 with TRBJ2-7, with D tentatively TRBD2 (5 bases). Germline CDR1 and CDR2: LNHNV and YYDKDF (reference sequence). CDR3 size: 16 residues. V lost 0 bases to trimming and J lost 6 bases, with 18 bases between them. Here the CDR3 reads CATSRDPRGIAFEQYF. Written as DNA, the CDR3 is TGTGCCACCAGCAGAGATCCCCGGGGAATCGCTTTCGAGCAGTACTTC.